The 21 T cell receptor beta chains below all came from one sample that was sequenced in a study of blood T cell repertoires in COVID-19 (TCRdb year 2020). The library was produced with the immunoSEQ multiplex PCR assay. The source is immuneACCESS, and TCRdb retained only in-frame sequences with V and J called. Part of the clones is not carried over; for the studies checked, unresolved V genes explain less than half of this, and the remainder is unexplained. This sample comprises 200,000 to 300,000 clones, about 85% of them detected only once. Under 5% of the sample goes to the ten largest clones. Sequencing was carried out using peripheral blood. These TCRs come from a man in his 60s with acute or convalescent COVID-19.

CDR3: CAIRQQGADYGYTF. The CDR3 region has the DNA TGTGCCATCAGGCAACAGGGGGCTGACTATGGCTACACCTTC. This rearrangement joins TRBV10-3 to TRBJ1-2; TRBD1 agrees at 9 bases. Per the germline V gene, CDR1 is ENHRY and CDR2 is SYGVKD. This CDR3 is 14 amino acids long. The J segment lost 3 bases and the V segment lost 6 bases, leaving 5 bases of the junction unmatched.

CDR3 in DNA: TGTGCCAGCAGTGCCGGGACACACAACCCCACCGGGGAGCTGTTTTTT. It encodes CASSAGTHNPTGELFF. The chain employs TRBV6-1 and TRBJ2-2; TRBD1 might be the D (6 bases). V was trimmed by 4 bases and J by 4 bases, leaving 16 bases between them. Germline V lookup: CDR1 MNHNS, CDR2 SASEGT. CDR3 length equals 16 residues.

V and J are TRBV7-6 and TRBJ2-5; D is possibly TRBD2 (6 bases). CDR3 size: 15 residues. Germline assignment: CDR1 SGHVS and CDR2 FNYEAQ. V was pared by 5 bases and J by 4 bases, with 17 bases between. The CDR3 here is CASSNTREFGETQYF. CDR3 DNA: TGTGCCAGCAGCAACACGCGGGAATTCGGAGAGACCCAGTACTTC.

This chain uses TRBV6-5 with TRBJ2-3, with 8 bases that match TRBD1. V trimming: 8 bases; J trimming: 1 base; junction bases outside the gene matches: 5. Germline lookup yields CDR1 MNHEY and CDR2 SVGAGI. The CDR3 has 14 residues. This CDR3 is CASHPGGGTDTQYF. CDR3 nucleotides: TGTGCCAGCCATCCAGGGGGCGGCACAGATACGCAGTATTTT.

The rearrangement uses TRBV2 and TRBJ1-2, with 9 bases identical to TRBD1. V shed 6 bases, J shed 4 bases, and the junction held 6 bases outside the gene matches. Germline-derived CDR1 and CDR2 are SNHLY and FYNNEI. This CDR3 spans 14 amino acids. CDR3 in amino acids: CASSPTGGAYGYTF. CDR3 bases: TGTGCCAGCAGCCCGACAGGGGGAGCCTATGGCTACACCTTC.

The V call is TRBV2, the J call TRBJ2-3; 7 bases fit TRBD2. CDR3 length: 13 residues. CDR1 SNHLY and CDR2 FYNNEI come from the germline V gene. The V segment lost 8 bases and the J segment 6 bases; nucleotides outside the gene matches: 8. CDR3 sequence reads: CASFRTSVDTQYF. The CDR3 DNA reads as TGTGCCAGCTTCCGTACTAGCGTGGATACGCAGTATTTT.

The chain couples TRBV18 to TRBJ1-4; D is uncertain. Germline V gene lookup returns CDR1 KGHSH and CDR2 LQKENI. The CDR3 length is 15 residues. With 4 bases removed from V and 0 bases from J, the gap between germline ends came to 9 bases. CDR3 in amino acids: CASSQVSATNEKLFF. The CDR3 bases are TGTGCCAGCTCACAAGTCAGCGCAACTAATGAAAAACTGTTTTTT.

The chain is built from TRBV2 and TRBJ1-2; D not certain. Trimming left V 0 bases short and J 10 bases short, with 12 bases between. The CDR3 runs 13 residues. CDR1 SNHLY and CDR2 FYNNEI come from the germline V gene. The CDR3: CASSEALQSSYTF. Written as DNA, the CDR3 is TGTGCCAGCAGTGAAGCGCTTCAGTCATCCTACACCTTC.

The chain joins TRBV27 to TRBJ1-1; D is ambiguous. The CDR3 consists of 15 residues. V was shortened by 5 bases and J by 0 bases, with 13 bases between the two germline ends. Germline V gene sequence: CDR1 MNHEY, CDR2 SMNVEV (reference sequence). CDR3 nucleotides: TGTGCCAGCAGTCCCCAGACGCGGGTGAACACTGAAGCTTTCTTT. It specifies CASSPQTRVNTEAFF.

This clone was counted a single time. The chain carries TRBV6-5 and TRBJ1-1; TRBD1 aligns across 7 bases. Per germline, CDR1 MNHEY and CDR2 SVGAGI. Unmatched junction bases numbered 4, after V lost 2 bases and J lost 4 bases. The CDR3 sequence is 14 residues long. The CDR3 spells CASSYQTGFTEAFF. CDR3 coding DNA: TGTGCCAGCAGTTACCAGACAGGGTTCACTGAAGCTTTCTTT.

J is TRBJ2-7 and V is TRBV19; TRBD1 aligns across 8 bases. CDR3 length: 14 amino acids. In germline, CDR1 is LNHDA, CDR2 SQIVND (reference sequence). V dropped 3 bases and J dropped 3; count of bases not matched to a gene: 4. The CDR3 coding sequence is TGTGCCAGTAGTATCGGGACAGGTCACTACGAGCAGTACTTC. Amino acids: CASSIGTGHYEQYF.

The chain carries TRBV7-9 and TRBJ1-2, with 12 bases identical to TRBD1. Germline CDR1 SEHNR, CDR2 FQNEAQ (reference sequence). This CDR3 has 16 residues. Losses at the gene ends were 3 bases for V and 1 base for J; bases not matched to a gene: 3. The CDR3 DNA reads TGTGCCAGCAGCTTGGGGACAGGGGGCCTTAACTATGGCTACACCTTC. It translates to CASSLGTGGLNYGYTF.

V gene TRBV3-1 (or the pseudogene TRBV3-2) combines with J gene TRBJ1-2; the D gene is possibly TRBD1 (6 bases). This CDR3 has 16 residues. V dropped 3 bases and J dropped 7 bases, with 21 bases sitting between them. In germline, CDR1 is LGHDT, CDR2 YNNKEL (reference sequence). CDR3 in DNA: TGTGCCAGCAGCCACTCGGACAGAGCCTCGATCCGTGGCTACACCTTC. Encoded protein: CASSHSDRASIRGYTF.

The chain couples TRBV9 to TRBJ1-1; D gene uncertain. The germline V gene has CDR1 SGDLS and CDR2 YYNGEE. CDR3 length equals 14 residues. Deletions cut 4 bases from V and 1 base from J, with 11 bases between. CDR3 in amino acids: CASSPLVANTEAFF. CDR3 sequence (DNA): TGTGCCAGCAGCCCCCTGGTGGCGAACACTGAAGCTTTCTTT.

The gene calls are TRBV7-9 and TRBJ2-3; 8 nucleotides match TRBD2. The CDR3 has 15 amino acids. V dropped 2 bases and J dropped 4; count of bases not matched to a gene: 5. Germline CDR1 SEHNR, CDR2 FQNEAQ (reference sequence). CDR3 in DNA: TGTGCCAGCAGCTTAAGGGCGGGAGGCCCAGATACGCAGTATTTT. This gives the protein CASSLRAGGPDTQYF.

The rearrangement uses TRBV28 and TRBJ2-4; perhaps TRBD2 as D (5 bases). V shed 3 bases and J shed 6 bases, with 18 bases lying between them. Germline loops: CDR1 MDHEN, CDR2 SYDVKM. This CDR3 has 16 residues. The CDR3 sequence is CASSFSLGYRGNIQYF. As DNA, the CDR3 is TGTGCCAGCAGTTTCTCCCTGGGCTACCGGGGAAACATTCAGTACTTC.

This rearrangement joins TRBV30 to TRBJ1-1; D is unresolved. The V end was cut by 6 bases, the J end by 7 bases, with 9 bases between. Germline CDR1 and CDR2: GTSNPN and SVGIG (reference sequence). CDR3 length: 10 residues. In DNA, the CDR3 is TGTGCCTGCCTGGGAGGTGAAGCTTTCTTT. It encodes CACLGGEAFF.

This clone was observed a few times. V is TRBV15 and J is TRBJ1-1; a possible D gene is TRBD1 (5 bases). Germline V lookup: CDR1 LNHNV, CDR2 YYDKDF (reference sequence). There are 15 residues in the CDR3. The germline V and J ends were trimmed by 3 bases and 6 bases, with 17 bases remaining between them. This chain's CDR3 is CATSSPSRAEAEAFF. The CDR3 DNA follows: TGTGCCACCAGCAGCCCGAGCAGGGCCGAGGCTGAAGCTTTCTTT.

The V gene is TRBV5-1, the J gene TRBJ2-1; D not certain. The CDR3 is 15 residues long. V was pared by 6 bases and J by 0 bases, with 13 bases between. Per germline, CDR1 SGHRS and CDR2 YFSETQ. The CDR3 loop reads CASKAEESSYNEQFF. CDR3 in DNA: TGCGCCAGCAAAGCCGAGGAGAGCTCCTACAATGAGCAGTTCTTC.

This clone turned up a few times. The same CDR3 arises from other DNA sequences in this sample as well. CDR3 loop: CSASENTEAFF. CDR3 DNA sequence: TGCAGTGCTTCAGAGAACACTGAAGCTTTCTTT. V gene TRBV20-1 combines with J gene TRBJ1-1; the D is unclear. The CDR3 runs 11 residues. The germline V and J ends were trimmed by 5 bases and 1 base, with 5 bases remaining between them. CDR1 is DFQATT and CDR2 is SNEGSKA in the germline V gene (reference sequence).

The chain carries TRBV27 and TRBJ2-7; 8 bases align to TRBD1. J lost 1 base, V lost 2 bases, and 1 base had no gene match. The CDR3 is 14 residues long. Germline CDR1 is MNHEY and CDR2 is SMNVEV (reference sequence). The CDR3: CASSLRQGSYEQYF. The CDR3 nucleotides are TGTGCCAGCAGTTTACGACAGGGGTCCTACGAGCAGTACTTC.